The clone carrying this TCR beta chain was picked up a small number of times. Its antigen is currently unknown. The data were obtained in a study of T cells after yellow fever vaccination. Across the whole study: It was SMART-Seq v4 Ultra Low Input that prepared the fractions with low cell numbers.

TCRdb reprocessed the 5' RACE reads with MiXCR, giving one entry per CDR3 protein. The sample consists of 60,000 to 95,000 distinct CDR3 sequences, about 7.7% of them appearing once. Study-wide findings and caveats: Most clones from primary vaccination resurfaced after the booster (around 97% CD4, around 89% CD8).

The sequence was collected from a man aged 18 to 30 who received the YFV17D yellow fever vaccine. Sequenced here: CD8+ T cells sorted from PBMCs, sampled 10 days after the first yellow fever vaccination.

CDR3 coding DNA: TGTGCCAGTAGTCCGTGGACACAGAACACCGGGGAGCTGTTTTTT. Encoded protein: CASSPWTQNTGELFF. V usage is TRBV19 and J usage is TRBJ2-2; tentatively, D is TRBD1 (5 bases). Germline-derived CDR1 and CDR2 are LNHDA and SQIVND (reference sequence). This CDR3 has 15 residues. V was cut by 5 bases and J by 1 base, with 11 bases left in between.